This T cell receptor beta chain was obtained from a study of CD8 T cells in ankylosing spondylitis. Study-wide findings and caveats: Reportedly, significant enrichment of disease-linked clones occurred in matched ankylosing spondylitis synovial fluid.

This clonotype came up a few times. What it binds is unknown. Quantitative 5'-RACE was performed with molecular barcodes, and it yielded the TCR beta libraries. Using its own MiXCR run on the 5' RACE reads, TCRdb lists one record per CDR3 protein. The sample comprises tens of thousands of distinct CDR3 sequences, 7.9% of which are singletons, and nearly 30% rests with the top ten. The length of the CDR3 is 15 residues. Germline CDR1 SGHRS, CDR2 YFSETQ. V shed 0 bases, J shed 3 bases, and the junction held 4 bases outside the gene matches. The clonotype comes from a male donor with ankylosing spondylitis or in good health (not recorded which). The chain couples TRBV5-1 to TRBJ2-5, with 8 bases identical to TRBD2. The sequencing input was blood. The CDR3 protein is CASSLAGTREETQYF. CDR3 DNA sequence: TGCGCCAGCAGCTTGGCTGGGACTAGAGAAGAGACCCAGTACTTC.